This T cell receptor beta chain was captured by sequencing in a study of response to subunit inactivated influenza vaccine. This CDR3 is 14 amino acids long. The V gene lost 0 bases and the J gene lost 3 bases, with 9 bases spanning the gap. Germline loops: CDR1 KGHSH, CDR2 LQKENI. Using its own MiXCR run on the RT-PCR reads, TCRdb lists one record per CDR3 protein. This table has about 570,000 distinct CDR3 sequences, approximately 11% appearing once. The sample was also linked to a second study, of T cells expressing NK-cell markers. This second report adds: It was by 5'RACE template switching with UMIs that TCR beta cDNA was made. Dominant NKG2C+ clonotype frequencies of about 1.0-7.5% of CD8+ T cells were measured in several donors. Questions lingered over whether expanded NKG2C+ T cell clones were HCMV-specific.

The chain joins TRBV18 to TRBJ2-7; possible D gene TRBD2, 5 bases. Source: PBMCs from blood, taken on the day of vaccination. This sequence was found in a man over 45 who received an inactivated influenza vaccine. Written as DNA, the CDR3 is TGTGCCAGCTCACCACCCGGGAAAGGCTACGAGCAGTACTTC. It codes for CASSPPGKGYEQYF.